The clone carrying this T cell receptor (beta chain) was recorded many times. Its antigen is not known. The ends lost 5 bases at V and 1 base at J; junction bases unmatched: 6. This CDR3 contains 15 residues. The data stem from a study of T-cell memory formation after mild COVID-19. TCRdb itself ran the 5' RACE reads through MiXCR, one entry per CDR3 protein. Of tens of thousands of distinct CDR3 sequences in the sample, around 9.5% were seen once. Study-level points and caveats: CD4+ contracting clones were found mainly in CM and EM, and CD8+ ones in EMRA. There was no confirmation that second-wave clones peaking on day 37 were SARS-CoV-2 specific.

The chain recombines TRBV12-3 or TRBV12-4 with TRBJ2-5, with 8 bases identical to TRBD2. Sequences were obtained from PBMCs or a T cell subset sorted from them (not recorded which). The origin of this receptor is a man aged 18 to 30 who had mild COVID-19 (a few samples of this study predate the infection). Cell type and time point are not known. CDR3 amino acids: CASSPGGGRQETQYF. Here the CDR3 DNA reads TGTGCCAGCAGTCCGGGGGGGGGCCGCCAAGAGACCCAGTACTTC.